Listed below are T cell receptor beta chains from one sample, sequenced in a study of cytomegalovirus exposure and HLA in healthy donors. Produced via immunoSEQ multiplex PCR; TCRdb's table is partial and in-frame only. This table has 160,000 or so clones, roughly 80% appearing once. Sequencing input: PBMCs. All receptors derive from a woman between 50 and 59 years old in good health and CMV-seropositive. The conserved cysteine and the conserved F or W are not part of the CDR3 here. The D gene is left open where the match is weak.

D	V	J	length	CDR3
.	TRBV4-3	TRBJ1-1	13	ASSQEGQGGTEAF
.	TRBV6-1	TRBJ1-2	12	ASTGGRVMYGYT
TRBD2	TRBV7-3	TRBJ2-5	14	ASSLIGGIAEETQY
.	TRBV6-5	TRBJ2-7	8	ASGEREQY
TRBD2	TRBV7-2	TRBJ2-1	14	ASSLVGTSSYNEQF
TRBD1	TRBV6-1	TRBJ1-2	12	ASSDQPGQGPST
TRBD1	TRBV10-3	TRBJ1-2	11	AITERTGNGYT
.	TRBV7-2	TRBJ2-7	9	ASSRQREQY
TRBD1	TRBV5-1	TRBJ2-2	13	ASSLGDSWTGELF
.	TRBV6-1	TRBJ1-5	12	ASASRGGNQPQH
TRBD1	TRBV5-8	TRBJ2-7	13	ASSRGQVVLYEQY
.	TRBV19	TRBJ2-7	14	ASSIERRTKLREQY
TRBD1	TRBV6-1	TRBJ1-1	13	ASGPDRGRAAEAF
TRBD1	TRBV6-1	TRBJ1-5	12	ASRGGQGLQPQH
TRBD1	TRBV5-6	.	12	ASSVGTATYEQY
.	TRBV7-9	TRBJ2-1	14	ASSLAGVRPGNEQF
.	TRBV7-9	TRBJ2-7	10	ASSTDSYEQY
TRBD1	TRBV11-2	TRBJ1-3	13	ASSVGQGGGNTIY
.	TRBV10-3	TRBJ1-5	11	AISEGGNQPQH
TRBD1	TRBV29-1	TRBJ1-2	13	SVEDRQGVRYGYT